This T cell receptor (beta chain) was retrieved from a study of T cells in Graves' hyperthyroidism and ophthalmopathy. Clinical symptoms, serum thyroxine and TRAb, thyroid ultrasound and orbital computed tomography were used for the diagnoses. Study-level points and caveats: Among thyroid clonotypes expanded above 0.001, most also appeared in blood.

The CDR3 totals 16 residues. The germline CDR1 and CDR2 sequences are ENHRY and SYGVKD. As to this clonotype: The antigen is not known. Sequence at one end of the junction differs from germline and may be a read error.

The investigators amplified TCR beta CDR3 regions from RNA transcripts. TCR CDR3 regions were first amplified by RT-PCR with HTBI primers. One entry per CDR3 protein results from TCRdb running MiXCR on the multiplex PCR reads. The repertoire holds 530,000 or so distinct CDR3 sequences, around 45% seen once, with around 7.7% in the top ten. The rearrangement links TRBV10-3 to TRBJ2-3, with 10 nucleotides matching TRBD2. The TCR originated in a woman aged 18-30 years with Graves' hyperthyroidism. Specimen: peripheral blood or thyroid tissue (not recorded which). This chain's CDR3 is CASSPRRLAGADTQYF. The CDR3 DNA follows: TGTGCCAGCAGTCCCCGGCGGCTAGCGGGAGCAGATACGCAGTATTTT.